This TCR beta chain is from a study of cytomegalovirus exposure and HLA in healthy donors (dated by TCRdb to 2017 to 2019). Broadly, across the study: In an earlier analysis of approximately 640 of the donors, about 270 Gb of sequence data and approximately 100 million unique TCR beta sequences from 180 million or so T cells were reported. Approximately 310 gigabases of sequencing data and approximately 92 million unique TCR sequences made up an early release that covered about 640 HLA-typed donors. Of the 300 to 500 genotyped donors, approximately 81% were placed in the genetic ancestry cluster associated with self-reported Caucasian donors. The study was designed to test whether signatures of past pathogen exposure could be identified by cataloging public T cell receptors. The study profiled the T cell repertoires of more than 500 subjects by immunosequencing and related them to cytomegalovirus serostatus. Besides the first cohort of 666 subjects, a separate validation cohort made up of 120 different subjects was used. The study combined high-throughput TCR immunosequencing, statistical association of individual TCRs with disease status, and machine learning to predict cytomegalovirus infection status. To study patterns of TCR occurrence, a later analysis re-analyzed previously published TCR beta repertoires from hundreds of donors and added high-resolution HLA genotyping. In the later analysis, no new phenotypic data were used to find candidate immune exposures; instead, reliance was placed on TCR beta sequences and their occurrence across donors. An earlier analysis of 587 of the donors used high-throughput TCR beta sequencing to judge whether each TCR beta V gene segment behaved as functional or pseudogenic. Donor age, sex, ethnicity and CMV serostatus were collected together with the repertoire data. In a later genetic analysis, genome-wide SNP genotypes for about 65% of the roughly 700 donors were used, and that subset was treated as a discovery cohort. Every repertoire in the discovery cohort had been generated on one and the same sequencing platform. HLA typing covered class I and class II loci at four-digit resolution. The number of donors typed differed by locus, with about 629-640 for A, B, C, DRB1 and DQB1, over 500 for DQA1, 600 to 610 for DPA1, and some 440 for DPB1. Roughly 5 DR-DQ haplotypes were handled as single units for association and clustering because linkage in the cohort was strong. Among 398 genotyped donors of the cohort, an average of around 240,000 unique TCR beta nucleotide sequences were sequenced per donor, around 20% of them non-productive.

Results the study describes overall, beyond this receptor: Most CMV-associated TCR beta chains appeared to be HLA-restricted in a later analysis, and the HLA associations seemed to be driven largely by CMV exposure. While some public TCRs were present in many individuals, most TCR sequences turned up only very rarely across donors. Only TCR beta chains were sequenced in this cohort, and the absence of alpha or paired-chain data limited detectable features. The classifier was reported to diagnose cytomegalovirus status with high specificity and sensitivity in both the original and validation cohorts. In a later genetic analysis, a missense DCLRE1C variant was associated with V-gene and J-gene trimming of TCR beta chains, and the association was replicated in an independent cohort. Linkage disequilibrium might explain the correlated functional status among segregating V segments, but an unknown experimental factor could not be excluded. For the cohort, immune exposure information was limited to CMV serostatus. An earlier analysis of around 600 of the donors showed that most TCR beta V segments appeared in productive rearrangements either about 87% or about 30% of the time, which broadly matched IMGT annotations. A further reported finding was that TCR beta sequences accurately predicted the HLA-A and HLA-B alleles for most subjects in the first cohort. The study gave a list of some 150 TCR beta chains associated with cytomegalovirus. Specific HLA alleles were associated with more than 15,000 TCR beta sequences at a false discovery rate of 0.05 in a later analysis. Because HLA typing was unavailable for some donors at each locus, only the typed subset was used in association tests. Roughly uniform sequencing depth across donors was assumed in presence/absence analyses, although this assumption may not hold. In a later genetic analysis, fewer N-insertions in productive TCRs were reported among donors in an Asian-associated ancestry cluster than the roughly 710-donor mean. A later analysis found that HLA-associated TCR beta chains were more clonally expanded and had lower generation probabilities than equally common non-associated chains. The sequencing pipeline was judged likely to have produced a cluster of highly shared sequence variants as a technical artifact. A later analysis found that TCR association rates varied across HLA loci, with DRB1 alleles showing the most associated TCRs and HLA-C alleles the fewest. A few of the identified cytomegalovirus-associated TCR beta chains were confirmed in vitro to be specific for cytomegalovirus antigens. When HLA alleles, especially DR and DQ, strongly co-occurred, attributing TCR associations to individual alleles was difficult. Because counts were too low, 15 or so rarely observed V segments, including chromosome 9 orphons, were excluded from the earlier analysis of roughly 580 of the donors. According to the authors, the approach could potentially be generalized to other disease states and immunological phenotypes. In a later analysis, several top co-occurrence clusters were reported to appear linked to parvovirus B19, influenza, CMV and Epstein-Barr virus. The 87-base-pair reads could not distinguish some IMGT-functional V segments, including TRBV6-2 and TRBV6-3, so those segments were excluded.

At the junction V is shortened by 6 bases and J by 8 bases, with 13 bases in between. The CDR3 goes from the cysteine to the phenylalanine over 12 residues. Only the CDR3 part of the read is kept: 36 bases, read in frame from the first base. The germline V gene encodes CDR1 SQVTM and CDR2 ANQGSEA. Library preparation was by the immunoSEQ multiplex PCR assay. For the multiplex PCR, a mixture combining 60 forward primers for TCR Vbeta segments and 13 reverse primers for TCR Jbeta segments was used. The CDR3 region of rearranged TCR beta genes was amplified from genomic DNA by a multiplex PCR assay. The Illumina HiSeq System was used to sequence the amplified TCR beta libraries as 87-base-pair reads. In the original analysis: Across the 500 to 850 repertoires, a later analysis counted some 80 million unique TCR beta chains, approximately 10 million of which were shared by at least two donors. Raw reads were error-corrected and collapsed into unique sequences by a nearest-neighbor algorithm in which closely related sequences were merged to remove PCR and sequencing errors. To assign V, D and J gene segments, CDR3 sequences were aligned to IMGT reference sequences. For a sequence to be retained, at least a six-nucleotide match to both a V gene segment and a J gene segment was required. A rearrangement counted as productive if the CDR3 had no stop codons and remained in frame with V and J, and every other rearrangement counted as non-productive. Following IMGT convention, CDR3 was defined as the stretch from the second conserved V-encoded cysteine to the conserved J-encoded phenylalanine. In an earlier analysis of 500 to 650 of the donors, sequences lacking an unambiguous match to a single V gene segment were excluded. In an earlier analysis of 450 to 700 of the donors, V segments were called functional above 56.7% productive rearrangements and were called segregating when the between-donor standard deviation exceeded 5%. To diagnose cytomegalovirus status from the catalog of TCR beta chain sequences, a statistical classification framework was built. In a later analysis, V and J genes were assigned by comparing TCR nucleotide sequences against IMGT/GENE-DB human TR gene sequences. A later analysis assigned CDR3 sequences and most-parsimonious VDJ recombination scenarios with the TCRdist pipeline. In a later analysis, each TCR beta chain was defined by its CDR3 amino acid sequence together with its V-gene family, and reads lacking a unique V-gene family were excluded. As a way to deal with suspected cross-contamination and a sequencing artifact, a later analysis dropped 500 to 700 nucleotide sequences that were highly shared and had low generation probability. For each public chain, a later analysis derived a clonal expansion index from normalized ranks of inferred template counts within each repertoire. A later analysis computed generation probabilities with a VDJ recombination model fitted to out-of-frame rearrangements, and checked the results against IGoR. A later analysis scored TCR-TCR, TCR-HLA and TCR-CMV co-occurrence with hypergeometric tests, applying a repertoire-size bias correction to TCR pairs. False discovery rates were estimated in a later analysis by permuting HLA or CMV assignments 20 times. A later analysis grouped co-occurring TCRs with DBSCAN, adding TCRdist sequence similarity when clustering within HLA-allele-positive subsets. Co-occurrence clustering excluded repertoires with fewer than 30,000 or more than 120,000 public chains, plus five with anomalous nucleotide sharing. TCRdb took this table from immuneACCESS and kept in-frame rearrangements with V and J called. Such tables lack part of the clones; where checked against another copy, unresolved V genes explain under half of the gap, and the rest is unexplained. V and J calls plus clone size are reproduced from that table; the DNA served to infer D and trimming. The table for this sample lists 120,000 or so clones; 83% of them were counted only once. The leading ten clones occupy roughly 4% of the sample.

The cohort was made up of 500 to 850 healthy bone marrow donors. Cohort members were all nominally healthy when sampled, although unrecorded immune exposures were likely present. The donor was CMV seropositive and belonged to the group of about 290 seropositive cohort members. Every donor gave a peripheral blood sample, and the peripheral blood mononuclear cells from that sample were used for TCR beta sequencing. The Qiagen DNeasy Blood Extraction Kit was used to extract genomic DNA from the blood cell samples. As regards this clone: Its antigen target is currently unknown. Base qualities are not at hand, and no much larger clone is one base apart.

The rearranged segments are TRBV29-1 and TRBJ1-4, with an unclear D gene assignment. The sequence came from a woman aged 40 to 50 in good health and CMV-seropositive. Material: PBMCs. The base sequence is TGCAGCGTCGCCCCACCGGGGGAAAAACTGTTTTTT. Its coded protein is CSVAPPGEKLFF.